A selection of T cell receptor beta chains follows, all from one sample in a study of beta chain features in type 1 diabetes. Repertoires were generated with immunoSEQ multiplex PCR, while TCRdb's copy carries only in-frame clones and drops some. Of about 330,000 clones in the sample, roughly 11% were seen once. The material sequenced was naive CD4+ T cells from blood. The receptors were gathered from a woman under 40 in good health. Each CDR3 is given with its conserved first and last residue.

>TRBJ1-1|TRBV11-2
CASSLPEGANTEAFF
>TRBJ1-5|TRBV7-9
CASSRQEWNQPQHF
>TRBJ1-1|TRBV7-9
CASTGNTEAFF
>TRBJ1-5|TRBV30
CAWSPSGGYSNQPQHF
>TRBJ1-1|TRBV9
CASSLQTGMGTEAFF
>TRBJ2-7|TRBV7-6
CASSLVSGSIHEQYF
>TRBJ2-1|TRBV27
CARHQRLLYNEQFF
>TRBJ2-1|TRBV19
CASSIGAASGKKYNEQFF
>TRBJ2-1|TRBV4-2
CASSRGLAGEGEQFF
>TRBJ2-3|TRBV4-1
CASSQESVGEGTDTQYF
>TRBJ2-1|TRBV20-1
CSAVRNEQFF
>TRBJ1-5|TRBV4-1
CASSRGPGQVLADSNQPQHF
>TRBJ2-1|TRBV7-2
CASSLERKDNEQFF
>TRBJ2-1|TRBV6-5
CASSQTGDNEQFF
>TRBJ1-5|TRBV28
CASSSTGVFQPQHF
>TRBJ1-5|TRBV7-3
CASSLRDNGNQPQHF
>TRBJ2-1|TRBV7-9
CASSLQGNEQFF
>TRBJ1-2|TRBV2
CASSPGQDYGYTF
>TRBJ2-1|TRBV9
CASSVGGSPTPEQFF
>TRBJ2-2|TRBV4-3
CASSQPQGDTGELFF
>TRBJ1-2|TRBV16
CASSQSRGGMYGYTF
>TRBJ2-3|TRBV21-1
CASSPHDAAARSTDTQYF
>TRBJ2-1|TRBV16
CASSRARVPNEQFF
>TRBJ2-1|TRBV7-3
CASSSDRGSYNEQFF
>TRBJ2-7|TRBV14
CASSQGLAATSYEQYF
>TRBJ2-1|TRBV5-1
CASSNQRVNNEQFF
>TRBJ2-2|TRBV25-1
CASRRIETGELFF
>TRBJ2-1|TRBV7-2
CASSLVKLAGVDEQFF
>TRBJ2-7|TRBV15
CATSLRLGEQYF
>TRBJ1-2|TRBV2
CASSPWGTGGVYGYTF
>TRBJ2-2|TRBV4-1
CASSQDFLAGGATGELFF
>TRBJ2-1|TRBV7-2
CASSLGLAGGPRDEQFF
>TRBJ1-1|TRBV25-1
CASSDPGEGPWTEAFF
>TRBJ2-3|TRBV29-1
CSELQGPTDTQYF
>TRBJ2-1|TRBV28
CASSFSGTGVHNEQFF
>TRBJ2-5|TRBV19
CASGQEQETQYF
>TRBJ2-3|TRBV7-9
CASSPGQGNTDTQYF
>TRBJ1-5|TRBV30
CAWSLGQTYQPQHF
>TRBJ2-3|TRBV7-2
CASLSRGTDTQYF
>TRBJ2-5|TRBV28
CASSNILRGGTQYF
>TRBJ2-2|TRBV5-1
CASSSGLAGNTGELFF
>TRBJ2-1|TRBV19
CASISRAGVSNEQFF
>TRBJ2-7|TRBV2
CASSGTSAAEQYF
>TRBJ1-2|TRBV5-4
CASRGQGKRSYGYTF
>TRBJ2-5|TRBV7-7
CASSLLGQGQTQYF
>TRBJ1-1|TRBV29-1
CSVERGLDTEAFF
>TRBJ1-1|TRBV7-3
CASRGQPGMNTEAFF
>TRBJ2-5|TRBV19
CASSVTVDETQYF
>TRBJ2-3|TRBV7-9
CASSPLRREPTDTQYF
>TRBJ1-4|TRBV9
CASSSAGYGEKLFF
>TRBJ2-2|TRBV6-5
CASTWTSGSTGELFF